This T cell receptor beta chain was captured by sequencing in a study of long-term antiretroviral therapy in people with HIV. HIV-positive participants all received treatment in the United States. This CDR3 is 15 amino acids long. The germline CDR1 and CDR2 sequences are SGHVS and FNYEAQ. V shed 5 bases and J shed 5 bases, with 19 bases lying between them. Study conclusions and caveats: Repertoires with HIV possessed tighter CDR3 length spans than those of controls.

Survey-level resolution applied to immunoSEQ assay v3.0. Sequencing used immunoSEQ multiplex PCR; TCRdb keeps in-frame clones, though not all of them. The sample holds about 17,000 clones, 75% to 85% seen once. As to this clone: Antigen: not known.

This sequence was found in a man aged 45-65 years with HIV. Sequenced here: unsorted PBMCs, sampled 0.3 years before starting antiretroviral therapy. The V call is TRBV7-6, the J call TRBJ2-7; D is perhaps TRBD1 (6 bases). The CDR3 loop is CASSLIATGLNEQYF. In nucleotides, the CDR3 is TGTGCCAGCAGCCTCATCGCCACAGGGCTGAACGAGCAGTACTTC.